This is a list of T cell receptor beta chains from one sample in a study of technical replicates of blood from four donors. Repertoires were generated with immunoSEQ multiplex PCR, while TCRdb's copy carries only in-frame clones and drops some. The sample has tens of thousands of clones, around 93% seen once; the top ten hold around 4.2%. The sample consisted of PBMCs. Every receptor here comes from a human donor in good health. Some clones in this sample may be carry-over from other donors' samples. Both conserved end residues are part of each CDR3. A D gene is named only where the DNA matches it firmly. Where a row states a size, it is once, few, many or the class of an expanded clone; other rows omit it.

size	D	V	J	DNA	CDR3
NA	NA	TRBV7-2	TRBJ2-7	TGTGCCAGCAGCTCTTTCCTATCCTACGAGCAGTACTTC	CASSSFLSYEQYF
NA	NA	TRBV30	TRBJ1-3	TGTGCCTGGACTAGAGGTCCTGGAAACACCATATATTTT	CAWTRGPGNTIYF
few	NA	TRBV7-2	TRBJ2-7	TGTGCCAGCAGTTATCAGGGTATTAGCACTGAGCAGTACTTC	CASSYQGISTEQYF
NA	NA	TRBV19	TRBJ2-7	TGTGCCAGTAGCCCCTGGGGCACCCCAGACCACGAGCAGTACTTC	CASSPWGTPDHEQYF
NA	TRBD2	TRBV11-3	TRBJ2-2	TGTGCCAGCAGCTCAACTAGCGGAGGGAACACCGGGGAGCTGTTTTTT	CASSSTSGGNTGELFF
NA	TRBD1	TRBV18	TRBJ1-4	TGTGCCAGCTCAGGACAGGTTAGAGGAGCAACTAATGAAAAACTGTTTTTT	CASSGQVRGATNEKLFF
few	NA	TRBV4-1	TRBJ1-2	TGCGCCAGCAGCCAAGGCGTTTTATTTACTACCTATGGCTACACCTTC	CASSQGVLFTTYGYTF
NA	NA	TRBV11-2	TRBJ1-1	TGTGCCAGCAGGACCCCGGGATCGGGAGCTTTCTTT	CASRTPGSGAFF
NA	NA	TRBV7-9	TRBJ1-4	TGTGCCAGCAGCTCCTATCAGCGTAATGAAAAACTGTTTTTT	CASSSYQRNEKLFF
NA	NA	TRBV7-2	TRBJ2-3	TGTGCCAGCAGCTTAGCGGGAGAGGGGCAGTATTTT	CASSLAGEGQYF
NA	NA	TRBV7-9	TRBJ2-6	TGTGCCAGCAGCTTAGTAGGGGCTGGGGCCAACGTCCTGACTTTC	CASSLVGAGANVLTF
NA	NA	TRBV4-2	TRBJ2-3	TGTGCCAGCAGCCAAGTCTCTGATACGCAGTATTTT	CASSQVSDTQYF
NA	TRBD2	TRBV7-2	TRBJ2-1	TGTGCCAGCACGCTAGCGGGAGGGGTTTACAATGAGCAGTTCTTC	CASTLAGGVYNEQFF
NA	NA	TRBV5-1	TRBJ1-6	TGCGCCAGCAGCTTGCTGGGACACGATAATTCACCCCTCCACTTT	CASSLLGHDNSPLHF
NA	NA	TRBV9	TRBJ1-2	TGTGCCAGCAGCGTAGACGGTTTCTATGGCTACACCTTC	CASSVDGFYGYTF
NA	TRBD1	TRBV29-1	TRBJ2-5	TGCAGCGTTTGGGGTTCGAAGGGACAGCACGAGACCCAGTACTTC	CSVWGSKGQHETQYF
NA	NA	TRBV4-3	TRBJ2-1	TGCGCCAGCAGCCAAGATATTGCCTACAATGAGCAGTTCTTC	CASSQDIAYNEQFF
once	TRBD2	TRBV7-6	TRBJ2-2	TGTGCCAGCAGCTTCAACATGGGAGCGGGAGAGGACACCGGGGAGCTGTTTTTT	CASSFNMGAGEDTGELFF
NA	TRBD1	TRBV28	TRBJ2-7	TGTGCCAGCGGGGACAGCTCCTACGAGCAGTACTTC	CASGDSSYEQYF
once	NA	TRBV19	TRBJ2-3	TGTGCCAGTAGTATTCCTAGTCGGACAGATACGCAGTATTTT	CASSIPSRTDTQYF
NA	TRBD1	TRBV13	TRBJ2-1	TGTGCCAGCAGCTACCCGACCGGGACAGGGGGTAGCAATGAGCAGTTCTTC	CASSYPTGTGGSNEQFF
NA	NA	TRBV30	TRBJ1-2	TGTGCCTGGAGTCAGGGATTCTCTCTTGGCTACACCTTC	CAWSQGFSLGYTF
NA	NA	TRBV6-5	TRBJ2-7	TGTGCCAGCACTTCATCCGGGACAAACTACGAGCAGTACTTC	CASTSSGTNYEQYF
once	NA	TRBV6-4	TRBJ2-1	TGTGCCAGCTCCCCTCAGCCTGACTTAAATGAGCAGTTCTTC	CASSPQPDLNEQFF
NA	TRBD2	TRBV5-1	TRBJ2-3	TGCGCCAGCAGCTTTTCGCGGGAGAACACAGATACGCAGTATTTT	CASSFSRENTDTQYF
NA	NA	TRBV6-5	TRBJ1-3	TGTGCCAGCAGTTACCGGGGGGCTGGAAACACCATATATTTT	CASSYRGAGNTIYF
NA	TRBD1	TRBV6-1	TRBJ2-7	TGTGCCAGCAGAGAACCTCGACAGGGGAACCTCTTCTACGAGCAGTACTTC	CASREPRQGNLFYEQYF
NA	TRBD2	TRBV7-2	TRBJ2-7	TGTGCCAGCAGCTTAGCAGCGGGGGTACACGAGCAGTACTTC	CASSLAAGVHEQYF
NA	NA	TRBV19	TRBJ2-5	TGTGCCAGTAGTATCCAGGGTATCAAAAGAGAGACCCAGTACTTC	CASSIQGIKRETQYF
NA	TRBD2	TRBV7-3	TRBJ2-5	TGTGCCAGCAGCTTACAAGGGGGTAGCGGGAGGGCCCGAGAGACCCAGTACTTC	CASSLQGGSGRARETQYF
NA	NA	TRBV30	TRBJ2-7	TGTGCCTGGGCCCGGGACACAACTTACGAGCAGTACTTC	CAWARDTTYEQYF
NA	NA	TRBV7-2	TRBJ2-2	TGTGCCAGCAGCTTATTTTCCAGGGCGAACACCGGGGAGCTGTTTTTT	CASSLFSRANTGELFF
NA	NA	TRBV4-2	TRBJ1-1	TGTGCCAGCAGCCCTCAAGTGGGAGGGCCAACTGAAGCTTTCTTT	CASSPQVGGPTEAFF
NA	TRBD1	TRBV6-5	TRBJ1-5	TGTGCCAGCAGCCAGGGGGGGCCCCAGCATTTT	CASSQGGPQHF
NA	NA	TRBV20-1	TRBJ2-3	TGCAGTGCAAACGTGGGCGATACGCAGTATTTT	CSANVGDTQYF